The 24 T cell receptor beta chains presented below share a single source sample, sequenced in a study of shared clonotypes between healthy human individuals (dated by TCRdb to the early 2020s). The library was obtained by the immunoSEQ multiplex PCR assay. TCRdb limited this immuneACCESS table to in-frame rearrangements with V and J called. A share of clones is missing; checked studies link under half to unresolved V genes, and the rest is unexplained. The sample profile shows 550,000 to 800,000 clones; around 90% of them were found once. The top ten hold 34% of the sample. The source material was memory CD8+ T cells from PBMCs. This specimen's cell subset or site label, interpreted: CD45RO+ cells pooled with CCR7-negative TemRA cells. The receptors come from a man aged 18 to 29 in good health. Some clones in this sample may be carry-over from other donors' samples.

The chain carries TRBV27 and TRBJ2-3, with a weak D call TRBD2 (6 bases). V was clipped by 5 bases and J by 2 bases, with 20 bases between them. Germline CDR1 reads MNHEY; CDR2 reads SMNVEV (reference sequence). There are 17 residues in the CDR3. CDR3 DNA sequence: TGTGCCAGCAGTAGACTGCTTGCGGGGTTAAACACAGATACGCAGTATTTT. Its protein is CASSRLLAGLNTDTQYF.

V and J are TRBV20-1 and TRBJ2-4, with a weak D call TRBD2 (5 bases). CDR1 is DFQATT and CDR2 is SNEGSKA in the germline V gene (reference sequence). V dropped 1 base and J dropped 7 bases, with 5 bases sitting between them. The CDR3 sequence is 11 residues long. This CDR3 is CSARAGNIQYF. Written as DNA, the CDR3 is TGCAGTGCTAGAGCGGGGAACATTCAGTACTTC.

On this clone itself: Other DNA sequences in the sample encode the same CDR3. V gene TRBV5-1 combines with J gene TRBJ2-7; 7 bases match TRBD1. After removal of 4 bases from V and 2 bases from J, the junction contained 6 bases not matched to a gene. Looked up from germline, CDR1 is SGHRS and CDR2 is YFSETQ. This CDR3 comprises 14 residues. The CDR3 is CASSPGTATYEQYF. CDR3 DNA: TGCGCCAGCAGCCCGGGGACAGCAACCTACGAGCAGTACTTC.

This clone was seen just once. The chain carries TRBV11-2 and TRBJ2-2, with 7 nucleotides matching TRBD1. Trimming took 2 bases from V and 3 from J; bases not matched to a gene: 12. The CDR3 is made up of 18 amino acids. CDR1 and CDR2 (germline): SGHAT, FQNNGV. For the CDR3, the DNA is TGTGCCAGCAGCTTACCTATCACTGACAGGGCGGACACCGGGGAGCTGTTTTTT. Protein sequence: CASSLPITDRADTGELFF.

The chain joins TRBV4-2 to TRBJ1-2; 8 bases agree with TRBD1. Germline lookup yields CDR1 LGHNA and CDR2 YNFKEQ. The CDR3 is 15 residues long. Trimming at V came to 2 bases and at J to 5 bases, leaving 7 bases not matched to a gene. CDR3 in DNA: TGTGCCAGCAGCCAACCCATACAGGGGGGGTATGGCTACACCTTC. This encodes CASSQPIQGGYGYTF.

There are a few counts of this clone. This sample includes further DNA sequences coding for the same CDR3. V and J are TRBV18 and TRBJ2-5; D remains unclear. V shed 2 bases and J shed 4 bases, with 2 bases lying between them. The CDR3 contains 11 residues. Germline CDR1 is KGHSH and CDR2 is LQKENI. The CDR3 coding sequence is TGTGCCAGCTCACCAGGAGAGACCCAGTACTTC. Translated, it gives CASSPGETQYF.

J is TRBJ1-6 and V is TRBV10-2; the D gene is possibly TRBD1 (6 bases). Germline V gives CDR1 WSHSY, CDR2 SAAADI. This CDR3 has 14 residues. Trimming left V 1 base short and J 10 bases short, with 11 bases between. CDR3 sequence (DNA): TGCGCCAGCAGTGAGTACACAGGGAACTCACCCCTCCACTTT. Its protein is CASSEYTGNSPLHF.

The chain has TRBV5-4 and TRBJ2-5; maybe TRBD1 (6 bases). Germline lookup yields CDR1 SGHNT and CDR2 YYREEE (reference sequence). The CDR3 spans 14 residues. Deletions cut 0 bases from V and 5 bases from J, with 11 bases between. The CDR3 here is CASSLESGEETQYF. The CDR3 region has the DNA TGTGCCAGCAGCTTGGAGTCAGGGGAGGAGACCCAGTACTTC.

This clone was detected once. A much larger clone lies a single base off, so this may be a read error. Here the CDR3 reads CTSSQDRLAGNPTRSYNEQFF. In DNA form, the CDR3 reads TGCACCAGCAGCCAAGATCGACTAGCGGGAAACCCCACACGCTCCTACAATGAGCAGTTCTTC. The rearrangement uses TRBV1 and TRBJ2-1; whether TRBD2, the table's D call, matches the DNA was not checked. TRBV1 corresponds to a pseudogene. This CDR3 has 21 residues.

The chain recombines TRBV27 with TRBJ1-1, with D hard to call. With 2 bases removed from V and 2 bases from J, the gap between germline ends came to 12 bases. This CDR3 is built from 15 residues. The germline gives CDR1 MNHEY, CDR2 SMNVEV (reference sequence). The CDR3 reads CASSLGSGSNTEAFF. The CDR3 coding sequence is TGTGCCAGCAGTTTAGGTTCCGGGTCCAACACTGAAGCTTTCTTT.

The V call is TRBV28, the J call TRBJ2-5; D unclear. Trimming removed 6 bases at V and 1 base at J, with 6 bases between. From germline, CDR1 is MDHEN and CDR2 SYDVKM. There are 12 residues in the CDR3. The CDR3 region has the DNA TGTGCCAGCAGACCCCCCCAAGAGACCCAGTACTTC. Amino acid sequence: CASRPPQETQYF.

CDR3 residues: CASSQVRGAEAFF. DNA for the CDR3: TGCGCCAGCAGCCAAGTTCGGGGGGCTGAAGCTTTCTTT. The chain carries TRBV4-1 and TRBJ1-1; D perhaps matches TRBD1 (5 bases). V lost 1 base and J 6 bases, leaving 9 bases between the germline ends. The germline gives CDR1 MGHRA, CDR2 YSYEKL. The CDR3 extends over 13 amino acids.

This sequence joins TRBV28 and TRBJ1-5; 7 positions match TRBD1. CDR3 length: 15 residues. V was pared by 7 bases and J by 6 bases, with 12 bases of the junction left unmatched. Germline V gene lookup returns CDR1 MDHEN and CDR2 SYDVKM. As DNA, the CDR3 is TGTGCCAGCACCTTGGGAAGGGGGCTTAGTCAGCCCCAGCATTTT. This codes for CASTLGRGLSQPQHF. Together with reference TRBV28 and TRBJ1-5, the CDR3 gives the full variable domain: DVKVTQSSRYLVKRTGEKVFLECVQDMDHENMFWYRQDPGLGLRLIYFSYDVKMKEKGDIPEGYSVSREKKERFSLILESASTNQTSMYLCASTLGRGLSQPQHFGDGTRLSIL.

The V call is TRBV10-3, the J call TRBJ2-2; TRBD2 agrees at 7 bases. The CDR3 length is 11 residues. Per germline, CDR1 ENHRY and CDR2 SYGVKD. This chain's CDR3 is CAGGSEGELFF. The CDR3 nucleotides are TGTGCAGGCGGGAGTGAGGGGGAGCTGTTTTTT.

This chain uses TRBV7-6 with TRBJ2-2, with D maybe TRBD2 (5 bases). The CDR3 length is 15 residues. Germline lookup yields CDR1 SGHVS and CDR2 FNYEAQ. V was shortened by 4 bases and J by 5 bases, with 14 bases between the two germline ends. The CDR3 sequence is CASSSSGERTGELFF. CDR3 DNA: TGTGCCAGCAGCTCAAGCGGAGAAAGGACCGGGGAGCTGTTTTTT.

The gene calls are TRBV10-3 and TRBJ2-1, with 12 bases that match TRBD2. The germline CDR1 and CDR2 sequences are ENHRY and SYGVKD. The V and J ends lost 4 bases and 7 bases, in that order; junction bases with no gene match: 11. This CDR3 has 17 residues. CDR3 region: CAISGPRLAGVVNEQFF. CDR3 bases: TGTGCCATCAGTGGACCGAGACTAGCGGGAGTTGTAAATGAGCAGTTCTTC.

This clone came up a few times. The J gene is TRBJ2-7, the V gene TRBV6-1, with 7 bases aligning to TRBD2. CDR1 is MNHNS and CDR2 is SASEGT in the germline V gene. CDR3 length: 14 amino acids. Germline trimming cut 7 bases from V and 3 bases from J; bases unmatched to any gene: 9. CDR3 sequence: CASTSGGGGYEQYF. The DNA for the CDR3 is TGTGCCAGCACCTCTGGTGGGGGGGGCTACGAGCAGTACTTC.

The chain has TRBV7-2 and TRBJ2-7; D perhaps matches TRBD1 (6 bases). The CDR3 covers 14 residues. The V end lost 8 bases, the J end lost 3 bases, and 17 bases lay between the germline ends. The V gene's germline CDR1 is SGHTA and CDR2 FQGNSA. The CDR3 region has the DNA TGTGCCAGCGGCCTCGATTGGGGGCTCTACGAGCAGTACTTC. Translated: CASGLDWGLYEQYF.

The J gene is TRBJ1-2, the V gene TRBV28, with 7 bases fitting TRBD1. Germline-derived CDR1 and CDR2 are MDHEN and SYDVKM. V gave up 10 bases and J gave up 4 bases; unmatched junction bases: 12. The length of the CDR3 is 14 residues. The CDR3 region has the DNA TGTGCCACCGGAACCGGACAGGCTTTCTATGGCTACACCTTC. The encoded protein is CATGTGQAFYGYTF.

This clone was recorded only once. The genes are TRBV14 and TRBJ2-1; the D gene is possibly TRBD2 (6 bases). This CDR3 comprises 16 residues. CDR1 and CDR2 from the germline V gene are SGHDN and FVKESK. V lost 0 bases and J lost 4, with 13 bases in between. The DNA for the CDR3 is TGTGCCAGCAGCCAAGATTGGCGGGAAGGATACAATGAGCAGTTCTTC. Residues: CASSQDWREGYNEQFF.

V gene TRBV7-9 combines with J gene TRBJ1-2; tentative D call: TRBD1 (5 bases). Trimming took off 3 bases at V and 8 bases at J, with 10 bases between the two ends. The CDR3 is made up of 12 amino acids. Germline V CDR1 and CDR2: SEHNR, FQNEAQ (reference sequence). CDR3 sequence (DNA): TGTGCCAGCAGCTTTAGGGACGGGGGCTACACCTTC. This encodes CASSFRDGGYTF.

The CDR3 bases are TGTGCCAGTAGTTGGACGACCGCCTCTGGAAACACCATATATTTT. Translation: CASSWTTASGNTIYF. The V gene is TRBV19, the J gene TRBJ1-3; D not resolved. Looked up from germline, CDR1 is LNHDA and CDR2 is SQIVND (reference sequence). This CDR3 region has 15 residues. Trimming pared 5 bases from V and 0 bases from J, leaving 11 bases between. Full variable domain (outside the CDR3, taken from reference TRBV19 and TRBJ1-3): DGGITQSPKYLFRKEGQNVTLSCEQNLNHDAMYWYRQDPGQGLRLIYYSQIVNDFQKGDIAEGYSVSREKKESFPLTVTSAQKNPTAFYLCASSWTTASGNTIYFGEGSWLTVV.

Only one count was recorded for this clone. The chain employs TRBV5-4 and TRBJ2-7; D assignment may be TRBD1 or TRBD2 (5 bases each). Per germline, CDR1 SGHNT and CDR2 YYREEE (reference sequence). V was trimmed by 3 bases and J by 2 bases, leaving 15 bases between them. CDR3 size: 15 residues. In nucleotides, the CDR3 is TGTGCCAGCAGCTCACGACGAGGGGCGCCCTACGAGCAGTACTTC. Translation: CASSSRRGAPYEQYF.

The J gene is TRBJ2-3, the V gene TRBV27; 8 bases are shared with TRBD2. The CDR3 consists of 13 residues. Germline lookup yields CDR1 MNHEY and CDR2 SMNVEV (reference sequence). Losses at the gene ends were 5 bases for V and 4 bases for J; bases not matched to a gene: 2. The CDR3 DNA sequence: TGTGCCAGCAGTCCGGGAGGGGCAGATACGCAGTATTTT. It translates to CASSPGGADTQYF.